The clone carrying this T cell receptor beta chain was recorded at least ten times. Antigen unknown. Deletions cut 2 bases from V and 2 bases from J, with 7 bases between. The V gene's germline CDR1 is DFQATT and CDR2 SNEGSKA (reference sequence). This CDR3 spans 13 amino acids. Each single cDNA molecule received a unique molecular identifier. One entry per CDR3 protein results from TCRdb running MiXCR on the 5' RACE reads. The repertoire has 85,000 to 100,000 distinct CDR3 sequences, 16% of them found once; the top ten carry 1.3%. The sample belongs to a study of early T cells in non-severe SARS-CoV-2 infection. About the research overall: It was bulk RNA from unsorted whole blood that was sequenced, and the chains were unpaired. Study results and limitations: VDJdb matching favored anti-spike CD8 responses, missing private and CD4 specificities.

The receptor comes from an adult who was a healthcare worker with PCR-confirmed SARS-CoV-2 infection or an uninfected control (not recorded which). The V and J genes are TRBV20-1 and TRBJ2-1; D unresolved. Material for sequencing was whole blood. The CDR3 here is CSARIPPYNEQFF. The CDR3 DNA reads as TGCAGTGCTAGAATACCACCCTACAATGAGCAGTTCTTC.